Listed below are T cell receptor beta chains from one sample, sequenced in a study of cytomegalovirus exposure and HLA in healthy donors. Sequencing used immunoSEQ multiplex PCR; TCRdb keeps in-frame clones, though not all of them. The sample includes 90,000 to 150,000 clones, approximately 91% of them seen just once. Sequenced sample: PBMCs. The receptors come from a man aged 18 to 29 in good health and CMV-seropositive. Each CDR3 is given with its conserved first and last residue. D genes are given only for firm matches. Not all rows give a size; the values are once, few, many and, for expanded clones, a class.

j_gene,v_gene,d_gene,abundance,CDR3aa,CDR3nt
TRBJ1-3,TRBV2,TRBD1,-,CASSRTGGGNTIYF,TGTGCCAGCAGTCGGACAGGGGGGGGAAACACCATATATTTT
TRBJ1-4,TRBV7-2,TRBD1,-,CASSSTGGGEKLFF,TGTGCCAGCAGCTCTACAGGGGGCGGTGAAAAACTGTTTTTT
TRBJ1-2,TRBV5-1,-,-,CASSLVRDYGYTF,TGCGCCAGCAGCTTGGTAAGAGACTATGGCTACACCTTC
TRBJ2-7,TRBV19,-,-,CASSTTLRRLYDEQYF,TGTGCCAGTAGTACGACCCTACGAAGACTTTATGACGAGCAGTACTTC
TRBJ1-5,TRBV18,-,-,CASSPEAADQPQHF,TGTGCCAGCTCACCAGAGGCAGCCGATCAGCCCCAGCATTTT
TRBJ1-4,TRBV10-3,-,once,CATSDRTSATNEKLFF,TGTGCCACTTCAGACAGAACAAGTGCAACTAATGAAAAACTGTTTTTT
TRBJ2-7,TRBV29-1,-,-,CSVGGSSYEQYF,TGCAGCGTTGGAGGGAGCTCCTACGAGCAGTACTTC
TRBJ2-2,TRBV30,TRBD1,-,CAWRSGTGAGELFF,TGTGCCTGGAGGTCAGGGACAGGGGCCGGGGAGCTGTTTTTT
TRBJ2-7,TRBV6-6,-,few,CASRGTSSYEQYF,TGTGCCAGCAGGGGGACTTCCTCCTACGAGCAGTACTTC
TRBJ1-2,TRBV6-1,TRBD1,-,CASSGATGGANGYTF,TGTGCCAGCAGTGGGGCGACAGGGGGGGCTAACGGCTACACCTTC
TRBJ1-1,TRBV18,-,-,CASSTGGTEAFF,TGTGCCAGCTCTACGGGGGGCACTGAAGCTTTCTTT
TRBJ1-4,TRBV7-8,TRBD1,-,CASSSPGPGQGASWAEKLFF,TGTGCCAGCAGCTCCCCCGGGCCGGGACAGGGGGCTAGTTGGGCTGAAAAACTGTTTTTT
TRBJ1-2,TRBV20-1,-,few,CSYVSYGYTF,TGCAGCTACGTTTCCTATGGCTACACCTTC
TRBJ1-2,TRBV6-5,-,-,CASGPRENYGYTF,TGTGCCAGCGGACCGAGGGAGAACTATGGCTACACCTTC
TRBJ2-7,TRBV28,TRBD2,few,CASSGGSWGGTYEQYF,TGTGCCAGCAGTGGTGGTAGTTGGGGGGGAACCTACGAGCAGTACTTC
TRBJ2-5,TRBV25-1,-,-,CASSEDYQETQYF,TGTGCCAGCAGTGAGGACTACCAAGAGACCCAGTACTTC
TRBJ2-1,TRBV27,TRBD2,-,CASSFRLAGITGYHEQFF,TGTGCCAGCAGTTTTCGGCTAGCGGGTATTACGGGCTACCATGAGCAGTTCTTC
TRBJ2-3,TRBV5-5,TRBD1,-,CASSFSATGQINTDTQYF,TGTGCCAGCAGCTTTTCAGCCACGGGACAGATCAACACAGATACGCAGTATTTT
TRBJ2-7,TRBV18,TRBD2,-,CASSPQTSGGSSSYEQYF,TGTGCCAGCTCACCCCAGACTAGCGGGGGGTCCAGCTCCTACGAGCAGTACTTC
TRBJ2-5,TRBV6-1,-,many,CASSGGAGAETQYF,TGTGCCAGCAGTGGTGGTGCGGGGGCAGAGACCCAGTACTTC
TRBJ2-7,TRBV6-5,-,-,CASSYSIGGSYEQYF,TGTGCCAGCAGTTACTCGATTGGGGGGTCGTACGAGCAGTACTTC
TRBJ1-1,TRBV6-5,-,-,CASRSGRTDTEAFF,TGTGCCAGCAGGTCGGGAAGGACAGACACTGAAGCTTTCTTT
TRBJ1-1,TRBV5-4,-,-,CASSLVPTSATEAFF,TGTGCCAGCAGCCTGGTGCCGACATCGGCGACTGAAGCTTTCTTT
TRBJ1-3,TRBV2,-,-,CASSAGGGAGNTIYF,TGTGCCAGCAGCGCGGGGGGTGGAGCTGGAAACACCATATATTTT
TRBJ1-3,TRBV18,TRBD1,-,CASSVGQGSGNTIYF,TGTGCCAGCTCAGTTGGACAGGGAAGTGGAAACACCATATATTTT
TRBJ2-2,TRBV5-6,TRBD2,-,CASSLGAGVNTGELFF,TGTGCCAGCAGCTTGGGAGCGGGGGTAAACACCGGGGAGCTGTTTTTT
TRBJ2-1,TRBV7-8,TRBD2,-,CASSFGGGGRNNEQFF,TGTGCCAGCAGCTTCGGCGGCGGGGGGCGTAACAATGAGCAGTTCTTC
TRBJ1-1,TRBV11-2,-,many,CASSGDRNTEAFF,TGTGCCAGCAGCGGAGACAGGAACACTGAAGCTTTCTTT
TRBJ1-4,TRBV25-1,TRBD1,-,CAAGMQGAGEKLFF,TGTGCCGCAGGGATGCAGGGGGCGGGTGAAAAACTGTTTTTT
TRBJ2-1,TRBV18,-,-,CASSPPKGGGPYNEQFF,TGTGCCAGCTCACCACCAAAAGGGGGGGGGCCTTACAATGAGCAGTTCTTC
TRBJ2-5,TRBV18,-,-,CASSPTMVEETQYF,TGTGCCAGCTCACCAACAATGGTCGAAGAGACCCAGTACTTC
TRBJ2-5,TRBV7-8,-,-,CASSLVRGETQYF,TGTGCCAGCAGCTTAGTCCGGGGAGAGACCCAGTACTTC